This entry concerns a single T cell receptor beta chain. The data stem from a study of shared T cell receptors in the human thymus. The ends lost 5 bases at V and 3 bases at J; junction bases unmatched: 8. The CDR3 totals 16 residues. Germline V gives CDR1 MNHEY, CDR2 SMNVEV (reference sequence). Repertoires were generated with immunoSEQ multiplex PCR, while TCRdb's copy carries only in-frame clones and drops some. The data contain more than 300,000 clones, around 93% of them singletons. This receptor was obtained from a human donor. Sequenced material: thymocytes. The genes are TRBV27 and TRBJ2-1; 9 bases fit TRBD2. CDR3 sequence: CASSLRRLADYNEQFF. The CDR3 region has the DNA TGTGCCAGCAGTCTCCGGAGACTAGCGGACTACAATGAGCAGTTCTTC.